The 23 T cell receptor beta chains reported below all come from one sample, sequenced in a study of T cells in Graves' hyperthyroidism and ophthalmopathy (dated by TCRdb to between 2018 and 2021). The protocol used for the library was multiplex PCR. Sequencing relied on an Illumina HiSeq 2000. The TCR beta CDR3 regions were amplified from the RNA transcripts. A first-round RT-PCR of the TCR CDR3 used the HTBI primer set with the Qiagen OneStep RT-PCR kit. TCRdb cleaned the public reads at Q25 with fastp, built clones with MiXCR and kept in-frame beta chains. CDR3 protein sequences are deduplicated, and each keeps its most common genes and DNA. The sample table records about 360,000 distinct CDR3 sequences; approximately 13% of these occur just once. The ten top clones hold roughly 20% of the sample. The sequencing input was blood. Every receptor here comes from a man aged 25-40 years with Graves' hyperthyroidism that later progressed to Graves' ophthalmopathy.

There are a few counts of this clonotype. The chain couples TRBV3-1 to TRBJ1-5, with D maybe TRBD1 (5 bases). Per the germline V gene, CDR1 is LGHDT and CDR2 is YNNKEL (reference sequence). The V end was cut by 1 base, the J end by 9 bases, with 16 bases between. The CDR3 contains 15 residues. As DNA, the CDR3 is TGTGCCAGCAGCCAAGTACCCGGGGCGGCGATGCCCCAGCATTTT. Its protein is CASSQVPGAAMPQHF.

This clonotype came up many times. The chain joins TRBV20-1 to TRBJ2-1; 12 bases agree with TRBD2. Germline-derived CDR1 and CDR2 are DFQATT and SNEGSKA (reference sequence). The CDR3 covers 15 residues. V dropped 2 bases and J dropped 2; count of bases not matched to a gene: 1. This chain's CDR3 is CSARSSGGAYNEQFF. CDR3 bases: TGCAGTGCTAGATCTAGCGGGGGGGCCTACAATGAGCAGTTCTTC.

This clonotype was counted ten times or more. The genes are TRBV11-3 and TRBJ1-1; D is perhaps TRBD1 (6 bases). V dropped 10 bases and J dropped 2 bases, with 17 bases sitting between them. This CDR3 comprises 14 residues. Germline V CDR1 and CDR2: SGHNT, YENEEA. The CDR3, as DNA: TGTGCCATTGGGGCGGGGGCACAAAACACTGAAGCTTTCTTT. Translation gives CAIGAGAQNTEAFF.

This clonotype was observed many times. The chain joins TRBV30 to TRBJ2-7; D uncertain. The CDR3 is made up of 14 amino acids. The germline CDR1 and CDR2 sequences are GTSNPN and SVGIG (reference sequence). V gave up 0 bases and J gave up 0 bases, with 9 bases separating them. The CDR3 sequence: CAWSVIISSYEQYF. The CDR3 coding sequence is TGTGCCTGGAGTGTAATTATTAGCTCCTACGAGCAGTACTTC.

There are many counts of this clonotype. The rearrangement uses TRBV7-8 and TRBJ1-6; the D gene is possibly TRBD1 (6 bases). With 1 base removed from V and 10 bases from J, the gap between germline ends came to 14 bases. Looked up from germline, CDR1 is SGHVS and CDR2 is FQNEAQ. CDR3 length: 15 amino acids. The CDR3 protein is CASSLGMATGSPLHF. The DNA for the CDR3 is TGTGCCAGCAGCTTAGGGATGGCGACAGGATCACCCCTCCACTTT.

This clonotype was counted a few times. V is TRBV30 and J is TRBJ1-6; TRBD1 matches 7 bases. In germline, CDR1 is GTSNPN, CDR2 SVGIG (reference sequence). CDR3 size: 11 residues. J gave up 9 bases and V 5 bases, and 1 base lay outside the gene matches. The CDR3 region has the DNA TGTGCCTGGGGGACAGCTTCACCCCTCCACTTT. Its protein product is CAWGTASPLHF.

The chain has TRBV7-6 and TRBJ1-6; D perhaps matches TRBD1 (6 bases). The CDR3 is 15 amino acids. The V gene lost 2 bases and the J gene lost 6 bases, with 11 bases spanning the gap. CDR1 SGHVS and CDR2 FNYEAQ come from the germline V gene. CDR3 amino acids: CASSLKLGGNSPLHF. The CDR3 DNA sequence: TGTGCCAGCAGCTTAAAATTAGGGGGTAATTCACCCCTCCACTTT.

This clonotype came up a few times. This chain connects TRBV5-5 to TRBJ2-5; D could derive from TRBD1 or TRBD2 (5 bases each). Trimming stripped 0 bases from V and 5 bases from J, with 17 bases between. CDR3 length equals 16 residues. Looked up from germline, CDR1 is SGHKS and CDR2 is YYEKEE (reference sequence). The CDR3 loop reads CASSLDSQGVTETQYF. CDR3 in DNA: TGTGCCAGCAGCTTGGACTCCCAGGGAGTTACGGAGACCCAGTACTTC.

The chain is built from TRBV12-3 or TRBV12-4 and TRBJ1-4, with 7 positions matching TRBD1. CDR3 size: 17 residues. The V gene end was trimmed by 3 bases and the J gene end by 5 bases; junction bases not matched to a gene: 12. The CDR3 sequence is CASSFTRQGGGNEKLFF. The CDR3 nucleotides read TGTGCCAGCAGTTTCACCAGACAGGGAGGGGGCAATGAAAAACTGTTTTTT.

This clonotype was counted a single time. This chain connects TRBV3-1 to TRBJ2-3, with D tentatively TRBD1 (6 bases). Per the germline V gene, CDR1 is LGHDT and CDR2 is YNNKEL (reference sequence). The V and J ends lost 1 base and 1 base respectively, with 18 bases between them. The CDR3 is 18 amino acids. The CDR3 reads CASSQVFPCRGGTDTQYF. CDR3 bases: TGTGCCAGCAGCCAAGTGTTCCCTTGCAGGGGTGGCACAGATACGCAGTATTTT.

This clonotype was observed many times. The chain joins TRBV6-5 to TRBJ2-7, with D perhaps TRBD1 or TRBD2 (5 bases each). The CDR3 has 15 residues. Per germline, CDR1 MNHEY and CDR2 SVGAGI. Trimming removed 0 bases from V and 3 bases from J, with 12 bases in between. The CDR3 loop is CASSYSGTSYYEQYF. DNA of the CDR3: TGTGCCAGCAGTTACTCTGGGACGTCCTACTACGAGCAGTACTTC.

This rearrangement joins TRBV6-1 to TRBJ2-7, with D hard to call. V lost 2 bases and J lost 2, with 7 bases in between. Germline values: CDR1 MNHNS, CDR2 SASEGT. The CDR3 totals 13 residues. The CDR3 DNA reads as TGTGCCAGCAGTGAACGCGAAACCTACGAGCAGTACTTC. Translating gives CASSERETYEQYF.

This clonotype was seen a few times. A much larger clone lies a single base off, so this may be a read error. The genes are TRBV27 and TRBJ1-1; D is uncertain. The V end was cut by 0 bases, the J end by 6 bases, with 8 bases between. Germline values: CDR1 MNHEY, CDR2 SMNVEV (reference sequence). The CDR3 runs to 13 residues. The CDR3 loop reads CASSLSVGPEAFF. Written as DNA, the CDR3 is TGTGCCAGCAGTTTATCGGTTGGACCTGAAGCTTTCTTT.

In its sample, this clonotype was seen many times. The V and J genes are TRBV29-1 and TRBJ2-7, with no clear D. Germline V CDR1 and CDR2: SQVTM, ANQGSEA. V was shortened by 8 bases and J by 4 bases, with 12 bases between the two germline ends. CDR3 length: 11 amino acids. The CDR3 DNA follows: TGCAGCACTGGACCATCTTACGAGCAGTACTTC. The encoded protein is CSTGPSYEQYF.

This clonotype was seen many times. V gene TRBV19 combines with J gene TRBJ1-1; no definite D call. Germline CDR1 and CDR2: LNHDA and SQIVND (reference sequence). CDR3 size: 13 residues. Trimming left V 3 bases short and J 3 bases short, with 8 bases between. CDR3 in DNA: TGTGCCAGTAGTATCGATACGGACACTGAAGCTTTCTTT. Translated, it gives CASSIDTDTEAFF.

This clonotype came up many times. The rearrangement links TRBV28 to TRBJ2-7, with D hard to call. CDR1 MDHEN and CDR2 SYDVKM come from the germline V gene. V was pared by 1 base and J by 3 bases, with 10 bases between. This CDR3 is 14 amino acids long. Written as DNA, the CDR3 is TGTGCCAGCAGTTTATCTCTGGGTGGCTACGAGCAGTACTTC. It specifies CASSLSLGGYEQYF.

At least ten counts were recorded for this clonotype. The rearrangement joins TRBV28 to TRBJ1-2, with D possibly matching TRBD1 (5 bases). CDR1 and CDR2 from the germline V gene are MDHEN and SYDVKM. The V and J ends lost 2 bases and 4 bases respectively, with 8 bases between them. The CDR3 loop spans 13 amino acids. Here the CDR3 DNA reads TGTGCCAGCAGTTTAAGACAGACCTATGGCTACACCTTC. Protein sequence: CASSLRQTYGYTF.

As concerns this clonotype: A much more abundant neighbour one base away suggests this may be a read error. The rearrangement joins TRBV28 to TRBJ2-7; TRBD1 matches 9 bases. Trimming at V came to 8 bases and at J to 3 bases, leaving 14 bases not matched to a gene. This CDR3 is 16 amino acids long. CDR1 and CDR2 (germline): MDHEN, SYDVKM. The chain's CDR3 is CASAIGGTGFFYEQYF. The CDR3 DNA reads TGTGCCAGCGCCATCGGCGGGACAGGGTTTTTCTACGAGCAGTACTTC. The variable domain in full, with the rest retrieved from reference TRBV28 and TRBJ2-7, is DVKVTQSSRYLVKRTGEKVFLECVQDMDHENMFWYRQDPGLGLRLIYFSYDVKMKEKGDIPEGYSVSREKKERFSLILESASTNQTSMYLCASAIGGTGFFYEQYFGPGTRLTVT.

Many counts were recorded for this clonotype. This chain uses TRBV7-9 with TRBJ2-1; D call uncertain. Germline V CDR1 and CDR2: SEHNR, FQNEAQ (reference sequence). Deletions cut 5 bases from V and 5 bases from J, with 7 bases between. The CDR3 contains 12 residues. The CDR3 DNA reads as TGTGCCAGCAGCGCCATGGACAATGAGCAGTTCTTC. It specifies CASSAMDNEQFF.

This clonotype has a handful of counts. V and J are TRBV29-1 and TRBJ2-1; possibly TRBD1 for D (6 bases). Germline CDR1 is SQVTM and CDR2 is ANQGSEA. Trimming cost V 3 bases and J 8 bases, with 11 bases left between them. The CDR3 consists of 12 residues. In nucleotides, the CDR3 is TGCAGCGTTGACAGGGGCCCGGATGAGCAGTTCTTC. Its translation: CSVDRGPDEQFF.

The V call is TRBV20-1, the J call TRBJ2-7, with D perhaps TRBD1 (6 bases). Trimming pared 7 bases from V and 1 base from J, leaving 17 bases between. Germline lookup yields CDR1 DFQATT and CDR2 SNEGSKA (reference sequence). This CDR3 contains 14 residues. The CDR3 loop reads CSGGRGTISYEQYF. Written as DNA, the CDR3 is TGCAGTGGGGGGAGAGGGACAATATCCTACGAGCAGTACTTC.

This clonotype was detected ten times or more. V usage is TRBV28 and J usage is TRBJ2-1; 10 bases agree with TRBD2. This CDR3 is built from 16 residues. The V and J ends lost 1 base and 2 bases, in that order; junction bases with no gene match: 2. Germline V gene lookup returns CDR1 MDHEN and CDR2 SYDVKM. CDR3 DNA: TGTGCCAGCAGTTTATTAAGCGGGGGGGCCTACAATGAGCAGTTCTTC. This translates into CASSLLSGGAYNEQFF.

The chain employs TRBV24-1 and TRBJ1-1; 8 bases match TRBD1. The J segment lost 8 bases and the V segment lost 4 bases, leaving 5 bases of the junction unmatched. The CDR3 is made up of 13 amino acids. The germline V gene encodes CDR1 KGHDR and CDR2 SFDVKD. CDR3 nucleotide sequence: TGTGCCACCAGTGACCTCAGGGGGCAAGAAGCTTTCTTT. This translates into CATSDLRGQEAFF.